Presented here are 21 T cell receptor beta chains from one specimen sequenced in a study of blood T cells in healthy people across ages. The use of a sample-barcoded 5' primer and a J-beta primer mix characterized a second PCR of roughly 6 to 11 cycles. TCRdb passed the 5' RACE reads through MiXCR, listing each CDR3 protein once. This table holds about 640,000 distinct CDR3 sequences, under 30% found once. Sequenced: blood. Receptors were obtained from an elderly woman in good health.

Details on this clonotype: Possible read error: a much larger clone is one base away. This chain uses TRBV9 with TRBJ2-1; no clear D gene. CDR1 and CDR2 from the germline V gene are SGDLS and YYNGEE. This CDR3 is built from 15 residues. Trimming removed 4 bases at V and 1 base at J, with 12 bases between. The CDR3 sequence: CASSLQDLSYNEQFF. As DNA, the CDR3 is TGTGCCAGCAGCCTCCAGGACCTATCCTACAATGAGCAGTTCTTC.

The CDR3 nucleotides are TGCAGTGCTAGAGAGCGGGCAGGGGCCTACAATGAGCAGTACTTC. Translated: CSARERAGAYNEQYF. V is TRBV20-1 and J is TRBJ2-7; weak D call: TRBD1 (6 bases). The CDR3 runs 15 residues. Trimming shortened V by 0 bases and J by 7 bases, and 19 bases separated the two germline ends. Looked up from germline, CDR1 is DFQATT and CDR2 is SNEGSKA (reference sequence).

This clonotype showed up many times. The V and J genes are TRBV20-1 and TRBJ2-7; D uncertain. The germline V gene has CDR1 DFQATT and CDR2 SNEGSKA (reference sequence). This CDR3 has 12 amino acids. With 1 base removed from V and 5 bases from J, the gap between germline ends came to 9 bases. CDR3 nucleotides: TGCAGTGCTAGAGCGCCGTCGGACGAGCAGTACTTC. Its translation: CSARAPSDEQYF.

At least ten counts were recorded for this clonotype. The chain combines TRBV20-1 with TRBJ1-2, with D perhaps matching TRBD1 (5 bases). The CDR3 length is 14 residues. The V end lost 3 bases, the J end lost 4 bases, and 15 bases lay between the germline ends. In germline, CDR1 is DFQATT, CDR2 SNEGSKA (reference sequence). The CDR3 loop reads CSASGRLGTYGYTF. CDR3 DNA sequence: TGCAGTGCTAGCGGCAGGCTAGGGACCTATGGCTACACCTTC.

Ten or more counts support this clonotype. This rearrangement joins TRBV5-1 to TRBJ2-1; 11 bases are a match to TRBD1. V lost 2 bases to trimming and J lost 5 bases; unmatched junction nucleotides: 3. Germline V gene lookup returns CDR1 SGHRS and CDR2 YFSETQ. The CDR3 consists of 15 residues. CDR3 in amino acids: CASSLGTGGNNEQFF. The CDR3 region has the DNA TGCGCCAGCAGCTTAGGGACAGGGGGGAACAATGAGCAGTTCTTC.

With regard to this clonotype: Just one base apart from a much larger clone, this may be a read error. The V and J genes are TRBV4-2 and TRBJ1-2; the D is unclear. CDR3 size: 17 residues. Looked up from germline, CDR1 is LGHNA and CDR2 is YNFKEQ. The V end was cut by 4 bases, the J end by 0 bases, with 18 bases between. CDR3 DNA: TGTGCCAGCAGCCCGACTCCTTCCGGGAGTTCTAACTATGGCTACACCTTC. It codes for CASSPTPSGSSNYGYTF.

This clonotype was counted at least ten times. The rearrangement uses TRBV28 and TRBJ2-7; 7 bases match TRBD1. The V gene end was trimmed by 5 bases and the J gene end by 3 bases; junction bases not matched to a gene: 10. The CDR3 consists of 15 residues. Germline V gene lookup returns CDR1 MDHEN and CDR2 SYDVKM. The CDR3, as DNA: TGTGCCAGCAGTACCTCGACAGGGCCAATCTACGAGCAGTACTTC. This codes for CASSTSTGPIYEQYF. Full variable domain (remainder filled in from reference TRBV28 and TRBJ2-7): DVKVTQSSRYLVKRTGEKVFLECVQDMDHENMFWYRQDPGLGLRLIYFSYDVKMKEKGDIPEGYSVSREKKERFSLILESASTNQTSMYLCASSTSTGPIYEQYFGPGTRLTVT.

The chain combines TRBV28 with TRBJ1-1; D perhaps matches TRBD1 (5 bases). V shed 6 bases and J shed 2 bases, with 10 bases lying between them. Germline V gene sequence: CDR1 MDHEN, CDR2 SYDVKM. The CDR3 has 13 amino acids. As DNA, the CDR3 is TGTGCCAGCAGGGACATGGGAAACACTGAAGCTTTCTTT. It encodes CASRDMGNTEAFF.

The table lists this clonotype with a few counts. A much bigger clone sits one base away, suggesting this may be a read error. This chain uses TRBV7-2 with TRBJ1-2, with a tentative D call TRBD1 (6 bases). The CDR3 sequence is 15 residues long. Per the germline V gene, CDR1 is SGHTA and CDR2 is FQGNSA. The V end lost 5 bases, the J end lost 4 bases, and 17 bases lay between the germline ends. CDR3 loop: CASSPSQDRCYGYTF. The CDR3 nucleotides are TGTGCCAGCAGCCCATCCCAAGACAGGTGCTATGGCTACACCTTC. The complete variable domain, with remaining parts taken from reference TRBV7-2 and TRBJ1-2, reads GAGVSQSPSNKVTEKGKDVELRCDPISGHTALYWYRQSLGQGLEFLIYFQGNSAPDKSGLPSDRFSAERTGGSVSTLTIQRTQQEDSAVYLCASSPSQDRCYGYTFGSGTRLTVV.

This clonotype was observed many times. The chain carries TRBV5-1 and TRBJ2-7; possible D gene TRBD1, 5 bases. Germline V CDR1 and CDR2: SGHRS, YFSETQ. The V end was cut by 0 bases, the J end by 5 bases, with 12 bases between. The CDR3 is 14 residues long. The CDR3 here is CASSLGQGGDEQYF. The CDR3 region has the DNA TGCGCCAGCAGCTTGGGGCAGGGCGGAGACGAGCAGTACTTC.

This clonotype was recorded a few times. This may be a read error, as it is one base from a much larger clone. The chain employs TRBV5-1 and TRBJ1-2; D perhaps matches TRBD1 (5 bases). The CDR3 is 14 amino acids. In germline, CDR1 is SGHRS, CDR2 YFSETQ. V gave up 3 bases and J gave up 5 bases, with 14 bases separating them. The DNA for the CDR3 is TGCGCCAGCAGCTGGGACGGGACTGGGTATGGCTACACCTTC. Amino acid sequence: CASSWDGTGYGYTF.

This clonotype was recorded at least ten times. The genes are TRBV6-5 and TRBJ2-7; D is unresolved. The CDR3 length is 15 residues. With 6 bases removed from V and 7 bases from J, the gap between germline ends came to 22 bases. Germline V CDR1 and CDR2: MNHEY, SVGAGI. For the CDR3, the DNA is TGTGCCAGCAGCAAAGGCGTGATGCCGGGCGGAGAGCAGTACTTC. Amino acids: CASSKGVMPGGEQYF.

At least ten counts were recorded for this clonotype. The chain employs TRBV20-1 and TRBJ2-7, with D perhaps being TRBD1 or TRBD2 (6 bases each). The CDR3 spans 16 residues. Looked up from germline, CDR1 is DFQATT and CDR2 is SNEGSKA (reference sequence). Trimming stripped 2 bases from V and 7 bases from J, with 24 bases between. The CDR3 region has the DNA TGCAGTGCTAGACCAACTCGGGGGCAGGGGCTATGGGAGCAGTACTTC. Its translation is CSARPTRGQGLWEQYF.

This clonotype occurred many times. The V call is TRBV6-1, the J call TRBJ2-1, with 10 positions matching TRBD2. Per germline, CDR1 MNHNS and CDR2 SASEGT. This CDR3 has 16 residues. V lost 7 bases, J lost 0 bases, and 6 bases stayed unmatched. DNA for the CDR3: TGTGCCAGCACTCGGACTAGCGGCTTCTCCTACAATGAGCAGTTCTTC. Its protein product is CASTRTSGFSYNEQFF.

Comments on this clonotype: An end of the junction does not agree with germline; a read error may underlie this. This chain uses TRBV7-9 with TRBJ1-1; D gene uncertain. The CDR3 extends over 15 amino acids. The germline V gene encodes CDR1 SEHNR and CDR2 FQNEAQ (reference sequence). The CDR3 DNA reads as TGTACCAGCAGCTCACCCGGCCCCGGAGGGACTGAAGCTTTCTTT. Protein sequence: CTSSSPGPGGTEAFF.

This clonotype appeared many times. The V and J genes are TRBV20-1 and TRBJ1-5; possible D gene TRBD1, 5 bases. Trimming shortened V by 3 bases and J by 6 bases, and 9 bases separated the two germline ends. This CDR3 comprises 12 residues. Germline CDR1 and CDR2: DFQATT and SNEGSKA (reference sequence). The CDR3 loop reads CSARVGLQPQHF. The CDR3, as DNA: TGCAGTGCTAGGGTGGGACTTCAGCCCCAGCATTTT.

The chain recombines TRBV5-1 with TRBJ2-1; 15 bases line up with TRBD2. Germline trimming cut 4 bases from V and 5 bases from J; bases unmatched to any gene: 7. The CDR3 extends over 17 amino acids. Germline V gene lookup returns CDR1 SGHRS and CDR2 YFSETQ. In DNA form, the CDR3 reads TGCGCCAGCAGCCCGGGACTAGCGGGGGGTCTAGACAATGAGCAGTTCTTC. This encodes CASSPGLAGGLDNEQFF.

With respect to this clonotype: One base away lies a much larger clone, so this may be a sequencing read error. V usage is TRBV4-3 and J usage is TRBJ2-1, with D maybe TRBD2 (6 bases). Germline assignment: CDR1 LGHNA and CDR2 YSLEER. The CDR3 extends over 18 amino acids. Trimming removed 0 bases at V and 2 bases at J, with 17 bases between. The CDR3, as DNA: TGCGCCAGCAGCCAAGATCTGGGGGGAGTGGGAACCTACAATGAGCAGTTCTTC. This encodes CASSQDLGGVGTYNEQFF.

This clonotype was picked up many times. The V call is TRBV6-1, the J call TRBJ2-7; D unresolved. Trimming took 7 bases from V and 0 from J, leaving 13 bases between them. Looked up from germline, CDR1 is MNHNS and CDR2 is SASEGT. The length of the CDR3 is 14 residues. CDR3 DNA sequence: TGTGCCAGCACCGAGCAGGTGCCCTCCTACGAGCAGTACTTC. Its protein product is CASTEQVPSYEQYF.

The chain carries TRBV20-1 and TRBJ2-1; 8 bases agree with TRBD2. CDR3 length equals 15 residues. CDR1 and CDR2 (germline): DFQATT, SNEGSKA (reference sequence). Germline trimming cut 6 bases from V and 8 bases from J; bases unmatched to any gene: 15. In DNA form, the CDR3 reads TGCAGTGCCTACCCCCAGCGGGGGATACCGGATGAGCAGTTCTTC. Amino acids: CSAYPQRGIPDEQFF.

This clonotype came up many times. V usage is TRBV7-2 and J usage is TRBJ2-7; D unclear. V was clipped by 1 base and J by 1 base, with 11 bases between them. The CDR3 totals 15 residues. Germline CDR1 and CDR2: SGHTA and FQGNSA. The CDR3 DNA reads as TGTGCCAGCAGCTTAGGAGTTTCCACTTCCTACGAGCAGTACTTC. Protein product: CASSLGVSTSYEQYF.